This T cell receptor beta chain was recovered during a study of control samples from healthy donors and cancer patients (dated by TCRdb to 2019 to 2021). In the case of this clone: Its antigen target is currently unknown. No much larger clone is present one base from it, and per-base qualities are unavailable.

Spanning cysteine to phenylalanine, the CDR3 consists of 13 amino acids. The sequence is cut down to CDR3 DNA, 39 bases in frame from base 1. Trimming costs V 3 bases and J 7 bases, and their ends lie 10 bases apart. The germline V gene (reference sequence) supplies CDR1 SSHAT and CDR2 FNYEAQ. The library was prepared using the immunoSEQ multiplex PCR assay. What TCRdb holds here is the immuneACCESS table cut down to in-frame rearrangements. Part of the clones is not present; checked against another copy, under half of the missing clones reflect an unresolved V gene, and the others are unexplained. The sample has roughly 120,000 clones on record, 93% of them singletons. The ten largest clones capture more than 1.5% of the sample.

The material sequenced was PBMCs. Recombination joined TRBV7-7 with TRBJ2-1, with the D gene not clear enough to name. The receptor was derived from a man over 45 with head and neck cancer. The CDR3 region: CASSFGFGNEQFF. The base sequence is TGTGCCAGCAGCTTCGGGTTCGGGAATGAGCAGTTCTTC.